Reported below is one TCR beta chain. This record belongs to a study of blood T cell repertoires in COVID-19. Overall study context: Collection of acute and convalescent COVID-19 samples took place in the United States, Italy and Spain. From T cells, B-cell-depleted T cells, or PBMCs came the material, which was cDNA or gDNA.

Assay: immunoSEQ multiplex PCR; the TCRdb copy retains only in-frame clones and omits some. The sample lists 100,000 to 150,000 clones, roughly 84% occurring once. This CDR3 comprises 13 residues. V gave up 4 bases and J gave up 8 bases, with 11 bases separating them. Germline CDR1 LGHDT, CDR2 YNNKEL (reference sequence). The V call is TRBV3-1 (or the pseudogene TRBV3-2), the J call TRBJ1-4; maybe TRBD1 (6 bases). Material: peripheral blood. This TCR came from a woman in her twenties or thirties who had recovered from COVID-19. The CDR3 bases are TGTGCCAGCAGCCGTACCAGGGGAGAAAAACTGTTTTTT. Encoded protein: CASSRTRGEKLFF.